The clone carrying this TCR beta chain has at least ten counts. This record comes from a study of T-cell reconstitution after alpha-beta-depleted transplantation in children. In germline, CDR1 is SGHDT, CDR2 YYEEEE. The J segment lost 3 bases and the V segment lost 3 bases, leaving 1 base of the junction unmatched. The CDR3 is made up of 13 amino acids. The authors prepared the TCRbeta library with unique molecular identifiers. TCRdb independently ran MiXCR on the PCR reads; one entry per CDR3 protein. This repertoire shows over 200,000 distinct CDR3 sequences, 11% found once; its top ten account for roughly 27%.

Sequencing used PBMCs, obtained before TCRalphabeta/CD19-depleted stem cell transplant. The clonotype comes from a child younger than two with acute myeloid leukemia, due to receive a stem cell transplant. The rearrangement joins TRBV5-6 to TRBJ2-5; 8 bases are a match to TRBD1. DNA of the CDR3: TGTGCCAGCAGCTCACAGGGGGAAGAGACCCAGTACTTC. The encoded protein is CASSSQGEETQYF.